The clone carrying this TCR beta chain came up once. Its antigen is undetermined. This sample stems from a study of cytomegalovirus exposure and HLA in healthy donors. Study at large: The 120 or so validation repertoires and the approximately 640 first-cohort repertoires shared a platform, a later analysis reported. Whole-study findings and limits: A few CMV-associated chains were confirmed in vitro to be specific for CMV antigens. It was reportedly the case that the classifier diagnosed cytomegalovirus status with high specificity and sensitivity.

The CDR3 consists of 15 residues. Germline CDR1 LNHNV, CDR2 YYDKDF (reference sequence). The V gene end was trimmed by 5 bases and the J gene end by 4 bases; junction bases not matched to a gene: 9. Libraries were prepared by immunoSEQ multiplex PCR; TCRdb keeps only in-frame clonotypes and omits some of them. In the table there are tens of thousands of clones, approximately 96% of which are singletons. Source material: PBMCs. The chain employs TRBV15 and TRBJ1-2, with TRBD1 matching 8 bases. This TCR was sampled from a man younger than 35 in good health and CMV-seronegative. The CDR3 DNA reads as TGTGCCACCAGCGGAGGAGGACAGGGTTCCTATGGCTACACCTTC. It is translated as CATSGGGQGSYGYTF.